These 19 T cell receptor beta chains originate from one sample sequenced in a study of beta chain features in type 1 diabetes. The antigens of these receptors remain unknown. Study-wide findings and caveats: Significant though moderate, a shortening of TCRB CDR3s appeared in all four CD4+ subsets of Type 1 diabetes patients.

TCRB transcripts that were expressed got sequenced, as all of the isolated RNA had been reverse transcribed. Profiling relied on immunoSEQ multiplex PCR, and the TCRdb table lists in-frame clones only, not all of them. The sample lists roughly 730,000 clones; roughly 13% were seen once. Sequencing was performed on naive CD4+ T cells from blood. Receptors originate from a man aged 18-30 years with type 1 diabetes.

This clone was detected a few times. The V call is TRBV7-2, the J call TRBJ1-4; D gene ambiguous. The V end lost 4 bases, the J end lost 7 bases, and 13 bases lay between the germline ends. Germline values: CDR1 SGHTA, CDR2 FQGNSA. The CDR3 is 14 amino acids. CDR3 amino acids: CASSSSQLAEKLFF. CDR3 coding DNA: TGTGCCAGCAGCTCGTCCCAGTTAGCTGAAAAACTGTTTTTT.

In regard to this clone: The sample carries other DNA sequences with the same CDR3. The rearrangement links TRBV29-1 to TRBJ1-1; 9 bases are shared with TRBD1. Looked up from germline, CDR1 is SQVTM and CDR2 is ANQGSEA. CDR3 length: 12 residues. J lost 4 bases, V lost 7 bases, and 4 bases had no gene match. In DNA, the CDR3 is TGCAGCGCCCGACAGGGGGGCACTGAAGCTTTCTTT. This gives the protein CSARQGGTEAFF. The full variable domain, its missing parts supplied by reference TRBV29-1 and TRBJ1-1, is SAVISQKPSRDICQRGTSLTIQCQVDSQVTMMFWYRQQPGQSLTLIATANQGSEATYESGFVIDKFPISRPNLTFSTLTVSNMSPEDSSIYLCSARQGGTEAFFGQGTRLTVV.

V and J are TRBV30 and TRBJ1-5, with TRBD1 matching over 9 bases. CDR3 length: 15 residues. With V trimmed by 3 bases and J by 4 bases, 7 bases remained unmatched. Germline lookup yields CDR1 GTSNPN and CDR2 SVGIG (reference sequence). The CDR3 is CAWSIGGQGNQPQHF. The CDR3, as DNA: TGTGCCTGGAGCATAGGGGGACAGGGTAATCAGCCCCAGCATTTT.

The rearrangement joins TRBV2 to TRBJ1-1; perhaps TRBD1 as D (6 bases). CDR1 is SNHLY and CDR2 is FYNNEI in the germline V gene. V was clipped by 6 bases and J by 0 bases, with 14 bases between them. The CDR3 covers 15 residues. The CDR3 DNA reads TGTGCCAGCAGGGTCCTACAGGGAATGAACACTGAAGCTTTCTTT. Protein sequence: CASRVLQGMNTEAFF. The whole variable domain, remainder taken from reference TRBV2 and TRBJ1-1, is EPEVTQTPSHQVTQMGQEVILRCVPISNHLYFYWYRQILGQKVEFLVSFYNNEISEKSEIFDDQFSVERPDGSNFTLKIRSTKLEDSAMYFCASRVLQGMNTEAFFGQGTRLTVV.

This clone turned up a few times. The chain carries TRBV5-1 and TRBJ2-5, with D tentatively TRBD2 (5 bases). Germline CDR1 reads SGHRS; CDR2 reads YFSETQ. This CDR3 contains 15 residues. V shed 4 bases and J shed 4 bases, with 17 bases lying between them. The CDR3, as DNA: TGCGCCAGCAGCCCCGAGGGTCAACCCCCAGAGACCCAGTACTTC. Translating it yields CASSPEGQPPETQYF.

This clone was recorded a few times. This sequence joins TRBV6-6 and TRBJ2-1; 7 nucleotides match TRBD2. There are 14 residues in the CDR3. After removal of 2 bases from V and 6 bases from J, the junction contained 4 bases not matched to a gene. Germline lookup yields CDR1 MNHNY and CDR2 SVGAGI (reference sequence). The CDR3 nucleotides read TGTGCCAGCAGTTACCCCGGGACTACCAATGAGCAGTTCTTC. Translated: CASSYPGTTNEQFF.

This chain joins TRBV7-9 and TRBJ2-1; D might be TRBD1 or TRBD2, each matching 5 bases. Germline V lookup: CDR1 SEHNR, CDR2 FQNEAQ (reference sequence). CDR3 size: 15 residues. Trimming took 4 bases from V and 5 from J, leaving 15 bases between them. DNA for the CDR3: TGTGCCAGCAGCTGGGGACCGGGCAGCCACAATGAGCAGTTCTTC. Translating gives CASSWGPGSHNEQFF.

The V gene is TRBV10-3, the J gene TRBJ2-2, with D perhaps TRBD2 (6 bases). Looked up from germline, CDR1 is ENHRY and CDR2 is SYGVKD. V lost 6 bases and J 3 bases, leaving 8 bases between the germline ends. This CDR3 is built from 13 residues. CDR3 sequence reads: CAISPGDTGELFF. The CDR3 nucleotides are TGTGCCATCAGCCCGGGGGACACCGGGGAGCTGTTTTTT.

The chain uses TRBV29-1 and TRBJ2-3; D possibly corresponds to TRBD1 (5 bases). The V gene's germline CDR1 is SQVTM and CDR2 ANQGSEA. The germline V and J ends were trimmed by 7 bases and 2 bases, with 19 bases remaining between them. The CDR3 contains 15 residues. The CDR3 loop reads CSAPQGERVTDTQYF. The CDR3 DNA is TGCAGCGCGCCTCAGGGCGAAAGGGTCACAGATACGCAGTATTTT.

The table lists this clone with a few counts. The chain couples TRBV18 to TRBJ1-5; D is unclear. The CDR3 covers 16 residues. Germline V gene lookup returns CDR1 KGHSH and CDR2 LQKENI. Trimming took 4 bases from V and 0 from J, leaving 13 bases between them. Here the CDR3 reads CASSLSWGNSNQPQHF. Here the CDR3 DNA reads TGTGCCAGCTCACTAAGTTGGGGAAATAGCAATCAGCCCCAGCATTTT.

As concerns this clone: The sample contains more than one DNA sequence encoding this CDR3. The V and J genes are TRBV5-1 and TRBJ2-3, with a weak D call TRBD1 (5 bases). Trimming took 0 bases from V and 0 from J, leaving 11 bases between them. The V gene's germline CDR1 is SGHRS and CDR2 YFSETQ. This CDR3 comprises 16 residues. CDR3 nucleotide sequence: TGCGCCAGCAGCTTGGTCCCAGGGTCTAGCACAGATACGCAGTATTTT. Protein sequence: CASSLVPGSSTDTQYF.

This clone was picked up a small number of times. The V call is TRBV15, the J call TRBJ1-4; possible D gene TRBD1, 5 bases. CDR3 length: 16 amino acids. The germline V gene encodes CDR1 LNHNV and CDR2 YYDKDF (reference sequence). V lost 5 bases to trimming and J lost 2 bases, with 15 bases between them. The CDR3 bases are TGTGCCACCAGCCCGCGGGGGTCAACGACTAATGAAAAACTGTTTTTT. It yields the protein CATSPRGSTTNEKLFF.

Concerning this clone itself: The junction differs from germline at one of its ends, possibly a read error. The chain is built from TRBV7-2 and TRBJ2-3; 8 bases line up with TRBD1. The CDR3 consists of 13 residues. Germline lookup yields CDR1 SGHTA and CDR2 FQGNSA. The CDR3, as DNA: TGTGCCAGCAGCTTAATCCCAGGGGGCCCGAGTAATTTT. Encoded protein: CASSLIPGGPSNF. Filled out from reference TRBV7-2 and TRBJ2-3, the complete variable domain reads GAGVSQSPSNKVTEKGKDVELRCDPISGHTALYWYRQSLGQGLEFLIYFQGNSAPDKSGLPSDRFSAERTGGSVSTLTIQRTQQEDSAVYLCASSLIPGGPSNFGPGTRLTVL.

The rearrangement links TRBV19 to TRBJ2-6; 7 nucleotides match TRBD1. V dropped 7 bases and J dropped 4; count of bases not matched to a gene: 7. The CDR3 totals 15 residues. Germline CDR1 reads LNHDA; CDR2 reads SQIVND (reference sequence). DNA of the CDR3: TGTGCCAGTAACCCGACAGGGTCCGGGGCCAACGTCCTGACTTTC. This sequence encodes CASNPTGSGANVLTF.

The chain has TRBV14 and TRBJ1-2; weak D call: TRBD1 (6 bases). Germline CDR1 SGHDN, CDR2 FVKESK. V lost 4 bases and J lost 5, with 17 bases in between. The CDR3 loop spans 15 amino acids. DNA for the CDR3: TGTGCCAGCAGCCCAGGGCCGACAGGCCGTTATGGCTACACCTTC. Its translation: CASSPGPTGRYGYTF.

This clone occurred a few times. This same CDR3 is encoded by further DNA sequences in the sample. This chain joins TRBV2 and TRBJ2-5; D is undetermined. The CDR3 spans 11 residues. The germline V gene has CDR1 SNHLY and CDR2 FYNNEI. The V end lost 3 bases, the J end lost 1 base, and 0 bases lay between the germline ends. CDR3 DNA sequence: TGTGCCAGCAGTGACCAAGAGACCCAGTACTTC. Amino acids: CASSDQETQYF. Full variable domain (outside the CDR3, taken from reference TRBV2 and TRBJ2-5): EPEVTQTPSHQVTQMGQEVILRCVPISNHLYFYWYRQILGQKVEFLVSFYNNEISEKSEIFDDQFSVERPDGSNFTLKIRSTKLEDSAMYFCASSDQETQYFGPGTRLLVL.

The chain employs TRBV6-5 and TRBJ2-7, with 10 bases identical to TRBD1. CDR1 is MNHEY and CDR2 is SVGAGI in the germline V gene. Trimming removed 6 bases from V and 7 bases from J; junction bases left unmatched: 6. This CDR3 contains 13 residues. The CDR3 sequence is CASSSGQGWEQYF. The CDR3 DNA reads TGTGCCAGCAGCTCGGGACAGGGGTGGGAGCAGTACTTC.

The table lists this clone with a few counts. The V and J genes are TRBV5-1 and TRBJ2-7, with 7 nucleotides matching TRBD1. The germline gives CDR1 SGHRS, CDR2 YFSETQ. This CDR3 region has 14 residues. Unmatched junction bases numbered 7, after V lost 4 bases and J lost 3 bases. Written as DNA, the CDR3 is TGCGCCAGCAGCCTTCGGGACAGAGTCTACGAGCAGTACTTC. This gives the protein CASSLRDRVYEQYF. Using reference TRBV5-1 and TRBJ2-7 for the parts outside the CDR3, the full variable domain is KAGVTQTPRYLIKTRGQQVTLSCSPISGHRSVSWYQQTPGQGLQFLFEYFSETQRNKGNFPGRFSGRQFSNSRSEMNVSTLELGDSALYLCASSLRDRVYEQYFGPGTRLTVT.

The gene calls are TRBV6-5 and TRBJ2-7; 8 nucleotides match TRBD2. Germline trimming cut 0 bases from V and 5 bases from J; bases unmatched to any gene: 6. The germline V gene encodes CDR1 MNHEY and CDR2 SVGAGI. This CDR3 contains 15 residues. CDR3 coding DNA: TGTGCCAGCAGTTACTCGAGAGGCGGGGGGAACGAGCAGTACTTC. Encoded protein: CASSYSRGGGNEQYF.